This is a list of T cell receptor beta chains from one sample in a study of vaccination effects on CD4 cells after COVID-19. These TCRs' antigens remain unknown. Method: immunoSEQ multiplex PCR; TCRdb's copy keeps in-frame clones and lacks some. This table holds fewer than 25,000 clones, 70% to 75% found once. Sequencing was performed on CD4+ T cells from PBMCs cultured with SARS-CoV-2 spike peptides, taken after COVID-19 vaccination. Receptor source: a human donor who received a COVID-19 vaccine. CDR3s leave out the opening cysteine and the closing phenylalanine or tryptophan. The order of the fields is J gene, V gene, CDR3 protein.

TRBJ1-3,TRBV3-1/TRBV3-2,ASSQDFTPSDPGTGNTIY
TRBJ2-5,TRBV5-1,ASSSQGRQEETQY
TRBJ2-7,TRBV7-9,ASSLARQGAGEQY
TRBJ2-7,TRBV19,ASKRTGQGSYEQY
TRBJ2-5,TRBV20-1,SASGWTDASWETQY
TRBJ2-2,TRBV7-9,ASSPNTVADTGELF
TRBJ1-2,TRBV5-1,ASSFGAGTYNYGYT
TRBJ1-2,TRBV3-1/TRBV3-2,ASSQGGVSGYT
TRBJ1-2,TRBV10-1,ASSDYSWGPYGYT
TRBJ1-2,TRBV25-1,ASSEVGVVGYT
TRBJ2-1,TRBV9,ASSVEGTGGPYLDNEQF
TRBJ2-5,TRBV7-9,ASSLDQETQY
TRBJ2-5,TRBV7-2,ASSLTPAIETQY
TRBJ2-3,TRBV10-3,AINNPPTDTQY
TRBJ2-3,TRBV6-4,ASSPKREADTQY
TRBJ2-1,TRBV5-6,ASSFRSGRADYEQF
TRBJ2-7,TRBV29-1,SAVGAGGIGYEQY
TRBJ1-2,TRBV3-1/TRBV3-2,ASSQGQGVRYGYT
TRBJ2-5,TRBV30,AGTGFRETQY
TRBJ1-3,TRBV6-5,ASTSPSSGNTIY
TRBJ1-3,TRBV7-6,ASSLGDRVSGNTIY
TRBJ1-2,TRBV5-4,ASHGTPKDGYT
TRBJ2-3,TRBV24-1,ATSDFNWDGTDTQY
TRBJ2-3,TRBV2,ASNKGGTSTDTQY
TRBJ1-2,TRBV5-5,ASSGAGAVGYT
TRBJ1-3,TRBV6-5,ASKRQGANTIY
TRBJ2-1,TRBV19,ASSRTGTGISYNEQF
TRBJ2-3,TRBV5-8,ASSFSQGRDTQY
TRBJ2-3,TRBV14,ASSQGLAGGTDTQY
TRBJ2-3,TRBV6-5,ASSRARWDTQY
TRBJ2-2,TRBV19,ASSPRPPKNTGELF
TRBJ1-1,TRBV5-1,ASSLVGHGTEAF
TRBJ2-5,TRBV4-2,ASSQDGPGGPRETQY
TRBJ1-1,TRBV11-2,ASRPGQGLIENTEAF
TRBJ1-3,TRBV18,ASSSTGDSGNTIY
TRBJ1-4,TRBV12-5,ASARGDWPIGKLF
TRBJ2-6,TRBV7-9,ASTDSGANVLT
TRBJ2-2,TRBV7-9,ASSLALISGELF
TRBJ1-1,TRBV14,ASSHRSTVEAF
TRBJ2-7,TRBV5-4,ASSPKLAGGPYEQY
TRBJ1-2,TRBV24-1,ATSDSRTGGYGYT
TRBJ1-2,TRBV6-5,ASSRTGGDYGYT
TRBJ1-3,TRBV4-1,ASSQPLKDSGNTIY